The 5 T cell receptor beta chains presented below share a single source sample, sequenced in a study of Graves' ophthalmopathy and Graves' hyperthyroidism. Amplified TCR beta CDR3 regions were obtained using RNA transcripts as template. HTBI primers served in a first-round RT-PCR, which a second-round multiplex PCR followed. Using its own MiXCR run on the multiplex PCR reads, TCRdb lists one record per CDR3 protein. The repertoire holds approximately 460,000 distinct CDR3 sequences, with about 15% as singletons. Sequenced: blood. These receptors all stem from a woman in her twenties or thirties with Graves' ophthalmopathy.

This clonotype was seen only a few times. The chain carries TRBV12-3 or TRBV12-4 and TRBJ2-2, with D maybe TRBD2 (6 bases). The V and J ends lost 3 bases and 3 bases respectively, with 11 bases between them. The CDR3 totals 15 residues. The CDR3 coding sequence is TGTGCCAGCAGTTTCCCCGGGGGAGACACCGGGGAGCTGTTTTTT. This translates into CASSFPGGDTGELFF.

This clonotype was found many times. V gene TRBV6-1 combines with J gene TRBJ2-7, with D possibly being TRBD2 (5 bases). The CDR3 has 17 amino acids. The V end was cut by 6 bases, the J end by 3 bases, with 24 bases between. Germline V gene lookup returns CDR1 MNHNS and CDR2 SASEGT. For the CDR3, the DNA is TGTGCCAGCAGCCCCTTTCCGAAGGTGACTATTCTCTACGAGCAGTACTTC. Translated: CASSPFPKVTILYEQYF.

This clonotype was seen at least ten times. The chain combines TRBV10-2 with TRBJ2-7; the D is unclear. The germline gives CDR1 WSHSY, CDR2 SAAADI. The CDR3 consists of 12 residues. The germline V and J ends were trimmed by 0 bases and 3 bases, with 3 bases remaining between them. The CDR3 here is CASSESNYEQYF. The CDR3 DNA follows: TGCGCCAGCAGTGAGTCCAACTACGAGCAGTACTTC.

This clonotype has just a few counts. It may be a read error: a sequence one base away is much more abundant. The rearrangement joins TRBV12-3 or TRBV12-4 to TRBJ1-6; D is undetermined. This CDR3 has 14 amino acids. The CDR3 nucleotides are TGTGCCAGCAGTTTAGCGCATCGGGAGTCACACCTCCACTTT. Its translation is CASSLAHRESHLHF.

J is TRBJ1-5 and V is TRBV7-2, with D uncertain. Trimming took off 3 bases at V and 6 bases at J, with 9 bases between the two ends. This CDR3 comprises 13 residues. Germline lookup yields CDR1 SGHTA and CDR2 FQGNSA. The CDR3 protein is CASSFYPGQPQHF. Written as DNA, the CDR3 is TGTGCCAGCAGCTTTTATCCCGGTCAGCCCCAGCATTTT.